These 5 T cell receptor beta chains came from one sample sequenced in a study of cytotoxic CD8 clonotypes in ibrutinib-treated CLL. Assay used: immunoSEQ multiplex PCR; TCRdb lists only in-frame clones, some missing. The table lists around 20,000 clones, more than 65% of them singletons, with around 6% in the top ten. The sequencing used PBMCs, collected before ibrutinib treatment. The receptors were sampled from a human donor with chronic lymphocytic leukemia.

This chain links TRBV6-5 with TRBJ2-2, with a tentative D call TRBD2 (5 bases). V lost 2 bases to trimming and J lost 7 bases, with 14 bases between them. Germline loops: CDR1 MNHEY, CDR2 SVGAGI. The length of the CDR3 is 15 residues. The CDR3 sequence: CASSYAPDEGGELFF. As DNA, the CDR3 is TGTGCCAGCAGTTACGCCCCGGACGAGGGCGGGGAGCTGTTTTTT.

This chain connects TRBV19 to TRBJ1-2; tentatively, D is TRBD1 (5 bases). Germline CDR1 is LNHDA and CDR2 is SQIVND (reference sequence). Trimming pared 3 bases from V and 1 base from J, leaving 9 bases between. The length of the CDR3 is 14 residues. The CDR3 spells CASSIWGSNYGYTF. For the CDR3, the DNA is TGTGCCAGTAGTATCTGGGGGAGTAACTATGGCTACACCTTC.

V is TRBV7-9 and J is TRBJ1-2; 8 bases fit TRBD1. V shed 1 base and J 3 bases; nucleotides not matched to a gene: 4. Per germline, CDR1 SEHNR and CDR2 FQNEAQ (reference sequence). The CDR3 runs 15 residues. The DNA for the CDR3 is TGTGCCAGCAGCTTAGTGGACAGGGAGGACTATGGCTACACCTTC. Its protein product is CASSLVDREDYGYTF.

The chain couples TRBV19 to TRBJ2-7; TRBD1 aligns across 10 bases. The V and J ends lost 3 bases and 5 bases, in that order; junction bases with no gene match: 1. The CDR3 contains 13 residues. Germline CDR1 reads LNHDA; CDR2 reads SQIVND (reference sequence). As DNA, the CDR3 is TGTGCCAGTAGTATTGGGACAGGGGACGAGCAGTACTTC. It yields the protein CASSIGTGDEQYF.

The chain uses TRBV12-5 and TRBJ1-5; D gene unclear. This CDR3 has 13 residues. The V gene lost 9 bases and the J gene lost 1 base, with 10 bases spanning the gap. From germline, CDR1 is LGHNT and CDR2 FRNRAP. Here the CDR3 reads CASGIGSNQPQHF. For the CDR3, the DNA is TGTGCTAGCGGAATTGGAAGCAATCAGCCCCAGCATTTT.